Below, one T cell receptor beta chain is given with its context. These data are taken from a study of blood T cell repertoires in COVID-19. Sequencing used immunoSEQ multiplex PCR; TCRdb keeps in-frame clones, though not all of them. The sample lists fewer than 80,000 clones, 90% seen once, with about 4.9% in the top ten. The sample consisted of peripheral blood. The clonotype comes from a man in his fifties with acute or convalescent COVID-19.

The CDR3 protein is CASTQWQGGTEAFF. The CDR3 nucleotides read TGTGCCAGCACCCAGTGGCAGGGAGGAACTGAAGCTTTCTTT. The chain couples TRBV7-2 to TRBJ1-1; perhaps TRBD1 as D (5 bases). The V end was cut by 7 bases, the J end by 5 bases, with 17 bases between. This CDR3 region has 14 residues. Germline CDR1 reads SGHTA; CDR2 reads FQGNSA. The full variable domain, completed using reference TRBV7-2 and TRBJ1-1, is GAGVSQSPSNKVTEKGKDVELRCDPISGHTALYWYRQSLGQGLEFLIYFQGNSAPDKSGLPSDRFSAERTGGSVSTLTIQRTQQEDSAVYLCASTQWQGGTEAFFGQGTRLTVV.